This T cell receptor beta chain came from a study of blood T cell repertoires in COVID-19. Sequencing used immunoSEQ multiplex PCR; TCRdb keeps in-frame clones, though not all of them. The sample consists of around 260,000 clones, around 81% of them appearing once. This CDR3 has 15 amino acids. Trimming removed 0 bases from V and 7 bases from J; junction bases left unmatched: 3. In germline, CDR1 is MNHEY, CDR2 SVGAGI. Source material: peripheral blood. The receptor's source is a person between 65 and 79 years old with COVID-19, enrolled during active disease. V and J are TRBV6-5 and TRBJ1-2, with TRBD1 matching 12 bases. CDR3 DNA sequence: TGTGCCAGCAGTTACTCGGGACAGGGGGCGTTTGGCTACACCTTC. This sequence encodes CASSYSGQGAFGYTF.